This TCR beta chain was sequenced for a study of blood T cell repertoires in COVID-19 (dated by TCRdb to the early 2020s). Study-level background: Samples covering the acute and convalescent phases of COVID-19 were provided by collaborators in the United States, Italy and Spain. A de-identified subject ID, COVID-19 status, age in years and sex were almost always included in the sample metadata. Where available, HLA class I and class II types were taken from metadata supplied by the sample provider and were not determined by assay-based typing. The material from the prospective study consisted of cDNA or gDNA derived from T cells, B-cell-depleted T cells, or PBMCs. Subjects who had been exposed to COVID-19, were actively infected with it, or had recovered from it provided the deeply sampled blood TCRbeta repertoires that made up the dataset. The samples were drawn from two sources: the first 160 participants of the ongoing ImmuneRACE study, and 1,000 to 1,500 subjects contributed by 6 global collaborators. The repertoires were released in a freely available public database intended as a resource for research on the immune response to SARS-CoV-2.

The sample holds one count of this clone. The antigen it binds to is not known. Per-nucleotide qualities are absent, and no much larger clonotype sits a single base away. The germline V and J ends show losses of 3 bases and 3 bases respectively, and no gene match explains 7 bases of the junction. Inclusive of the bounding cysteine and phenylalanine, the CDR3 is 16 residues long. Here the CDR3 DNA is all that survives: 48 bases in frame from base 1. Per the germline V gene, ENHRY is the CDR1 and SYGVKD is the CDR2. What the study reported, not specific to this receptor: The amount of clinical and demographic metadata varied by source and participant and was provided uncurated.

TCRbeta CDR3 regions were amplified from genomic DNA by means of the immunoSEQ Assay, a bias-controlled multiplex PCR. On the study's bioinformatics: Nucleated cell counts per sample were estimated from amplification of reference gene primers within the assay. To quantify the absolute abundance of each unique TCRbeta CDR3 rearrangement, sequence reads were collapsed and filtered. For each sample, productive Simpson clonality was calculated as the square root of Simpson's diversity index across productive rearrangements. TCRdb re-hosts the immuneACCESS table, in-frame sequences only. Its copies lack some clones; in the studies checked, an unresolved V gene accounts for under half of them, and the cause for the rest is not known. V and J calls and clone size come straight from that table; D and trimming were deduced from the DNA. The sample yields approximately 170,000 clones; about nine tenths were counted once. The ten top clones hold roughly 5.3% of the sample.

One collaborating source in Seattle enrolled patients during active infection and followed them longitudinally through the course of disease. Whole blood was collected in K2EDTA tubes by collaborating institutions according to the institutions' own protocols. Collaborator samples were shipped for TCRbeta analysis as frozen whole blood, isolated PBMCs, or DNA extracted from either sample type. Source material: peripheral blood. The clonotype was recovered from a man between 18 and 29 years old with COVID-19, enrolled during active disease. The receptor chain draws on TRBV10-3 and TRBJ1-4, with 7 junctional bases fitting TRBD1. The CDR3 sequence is CAISDVADRSNEKLFF. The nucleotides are TGTGCCATCAGTGATGTGGCGGACAGGTCTAATGAAAAACTGTTTTTT.